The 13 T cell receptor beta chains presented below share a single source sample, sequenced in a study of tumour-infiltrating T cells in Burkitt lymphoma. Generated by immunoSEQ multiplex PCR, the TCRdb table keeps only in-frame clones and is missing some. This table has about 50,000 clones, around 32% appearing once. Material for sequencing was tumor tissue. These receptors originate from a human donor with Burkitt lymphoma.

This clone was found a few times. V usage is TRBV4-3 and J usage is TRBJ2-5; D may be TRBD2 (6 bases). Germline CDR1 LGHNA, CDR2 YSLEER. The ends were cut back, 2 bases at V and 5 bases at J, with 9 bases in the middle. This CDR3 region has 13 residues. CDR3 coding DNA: TGCGCCAGCAGCCAACGGGAGAGGGAGACCCAGTACTTC. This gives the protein CASSQRERETQYF.

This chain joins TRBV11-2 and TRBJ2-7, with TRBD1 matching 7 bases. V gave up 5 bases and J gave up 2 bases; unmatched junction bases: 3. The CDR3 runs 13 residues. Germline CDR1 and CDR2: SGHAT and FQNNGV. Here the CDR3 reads CASSITGAYEQYF. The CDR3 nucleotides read TGTGCCAGCAGCATAACAGGGGCCTACGAGCAGTACTTC.

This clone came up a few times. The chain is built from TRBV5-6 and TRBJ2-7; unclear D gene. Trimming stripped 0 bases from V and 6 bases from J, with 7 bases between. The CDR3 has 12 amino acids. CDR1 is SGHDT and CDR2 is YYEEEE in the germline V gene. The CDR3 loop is CASSLGHLEQYF. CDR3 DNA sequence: TGTGCCAGCAGCTTGGGTCACCTCGAGCAGTACTTC.

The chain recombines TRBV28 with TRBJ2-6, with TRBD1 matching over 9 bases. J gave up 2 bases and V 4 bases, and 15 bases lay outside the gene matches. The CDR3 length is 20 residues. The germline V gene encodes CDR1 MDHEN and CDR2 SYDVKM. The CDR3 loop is CASSSNTLGTGLPGANVLTF. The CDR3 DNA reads TGTGCCAGCAGTTCCAACACCCTAGGGACAGGGCTCCCTGGGGCCAACGTCCTGACTTTC.

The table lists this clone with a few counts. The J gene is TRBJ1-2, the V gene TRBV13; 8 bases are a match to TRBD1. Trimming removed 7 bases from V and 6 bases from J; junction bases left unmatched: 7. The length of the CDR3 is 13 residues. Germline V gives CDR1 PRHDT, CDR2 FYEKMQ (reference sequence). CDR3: CASTRGRGHGYTF. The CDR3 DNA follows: TGTGCCAGCACTCGGGGCAGGGGGCATGGCTACACCTTC.

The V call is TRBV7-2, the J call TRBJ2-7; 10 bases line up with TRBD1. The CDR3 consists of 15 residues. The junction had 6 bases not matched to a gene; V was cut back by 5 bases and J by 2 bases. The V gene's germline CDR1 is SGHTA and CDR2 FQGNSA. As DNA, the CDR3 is TGTGCCAGCAGCCAGAAAGGGACAGGGGCCTACGAGCAGTACTTC. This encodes CASSQKGTGAYEQYF.

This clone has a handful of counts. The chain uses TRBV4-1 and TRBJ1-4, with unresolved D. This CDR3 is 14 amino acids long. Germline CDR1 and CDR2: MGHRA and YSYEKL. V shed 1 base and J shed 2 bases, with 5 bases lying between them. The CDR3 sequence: CASSQVGTNEKLFF. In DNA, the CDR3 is TGCGCCAGCAGCCAAGTGGGGACTAATGAAAAACTGTTTTTT.

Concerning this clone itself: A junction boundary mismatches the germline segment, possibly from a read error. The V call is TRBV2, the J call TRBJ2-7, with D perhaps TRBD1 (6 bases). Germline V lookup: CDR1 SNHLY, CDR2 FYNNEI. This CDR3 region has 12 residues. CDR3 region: CASSGTGSTPSF. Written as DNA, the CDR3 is TGTGCCAGCAGCGGAACAGGGTCCACCCCAAGCTTC.

CDR3: CASSFRASSYNSPLHF. The CDR3 DNA follows: TGTGCCAGCAGTTTCCGAGCAAGCTCCTATAATTCACCCCTCCACTTT. The gene calls are TRBV6-5 and TRBJ1-6; D unclear. The CDR3 length is 16 residues. CDR1 is MNHEY, CDR2 SVGAGI, per germline. V was pared by 4 bases and J by 0 bases, with 10 bases between.

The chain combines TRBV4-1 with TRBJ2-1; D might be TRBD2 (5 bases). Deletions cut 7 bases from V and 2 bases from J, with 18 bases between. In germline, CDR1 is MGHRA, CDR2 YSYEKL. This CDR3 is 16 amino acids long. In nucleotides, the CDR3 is TGCGCCAGCAAGCGTGAGCGGTCCGGACCCTACAATGAGCAGTTCTTC. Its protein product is CASKRERSGPYNEQFF.

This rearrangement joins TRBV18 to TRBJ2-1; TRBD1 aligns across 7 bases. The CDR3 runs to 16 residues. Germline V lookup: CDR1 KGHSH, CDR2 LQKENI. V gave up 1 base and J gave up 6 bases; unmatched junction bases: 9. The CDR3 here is CASSPQGAGTINEQFF. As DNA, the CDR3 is TGTGCCAGCTCACCACAGGGGGCGGGCACAATCAATGAGCAGTTCTTC.

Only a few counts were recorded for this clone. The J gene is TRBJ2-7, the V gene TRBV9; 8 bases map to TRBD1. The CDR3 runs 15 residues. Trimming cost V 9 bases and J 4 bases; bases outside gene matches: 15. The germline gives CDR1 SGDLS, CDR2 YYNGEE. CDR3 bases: TGTGCCACTAGACCCGGCAGGGGGCTTTCTTACGAGCAGTACTTC. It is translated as CATRPGRGLSYEQYF.

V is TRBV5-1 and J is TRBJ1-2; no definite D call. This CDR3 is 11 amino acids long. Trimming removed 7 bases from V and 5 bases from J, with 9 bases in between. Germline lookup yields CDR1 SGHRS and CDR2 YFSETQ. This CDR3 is CASPPAYGYTF. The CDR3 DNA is TGCGCCAGCCCCCCCGCGTATGGCTACACCTTC. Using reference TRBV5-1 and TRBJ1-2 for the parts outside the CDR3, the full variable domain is KAGVTQTPRYLIKTRGQQVTLSCSPISGHRSVSWYQQTPGQGLQFLFEYFSETQRNKGNFPGRFSGRQFSNSRSEMNVSTLELGDSALYLCASPPAYGYTFGSGTRLTVV.